Listed below are T cell receptor beta chains from one sample, sequenced in a study of cytomegalovirus exposure and HLA in healthy donors. Measured with immunoSEQ multiplex PCR; TCRdb has only the in-frame clones, and not every one. The sample holds a few hundred thousand clones, 65% to 85% seen once. The sample comprised PBMCs. The receptor set was obtained from a young man in good health and CMV-seronegative. Each CDR3 is given without its conserved first and last residue. The listing skips clone size in some rows; elsewhere it reads once, few, many or a size class.

v_gene | len | abundance | CDR3aa
TRBV18 | 12 | once | ASSPVSENYGYT
TRBV13 | 11 | . | ASMEDLNTEAF
TRBV10-1 | 11 | . | ASSMTVNTEAF
TRBV28 | 13 | . | ASSLGDRGVETQY
TRBV9 | 14 | . | ASSVGLSGGANEQF
TRBV6-1 | 13 | . | ASSVRDSSSYEQY
TRBV4-1 | 16 | . | ASSQEGTGAPGASVLT
TRBV7-9 | 11 | . | ASSLAVLAEAF
TRBV7-9 | 13 | few | ASSYGPTRGEKLF
TRBV9 | 10 | few | ASSPILRTRD
TRBV11-3 | 14 | . | ASSLGQGAKAGELF
TRBV13 | 10 | . | ASRGWRGEQF
TRBV27 | 15 | . | ASSKLATPGGNQPQH
TRBV10-3 | 12 | . | AISARQGEETQY
TRBV28 | 13 | . | ASSFIGEVYNEQF
TRBV2 | 14 | . | ASSYLGQGGLGGYT
TRBV5-1 | 11 | . | ASSLMSRGAIY
TRBV27 | 14 | . | ASSFRGGSSYNEQF